Below, one T cell receptor (beta chain) is given with its context. The entry originates in a study of T-cell memory formation after mild COVID-19. Trimming at V came to 4 bases and at J to 4 bases, leaving 11 bases not matched to a gene. The germline CDR1 and CDR2 sequences are MNHEY and SMNVEV (reference sequence). The CDR3 has 16 amino acids. TCRdb itself ran the 5' RACE reads through MiXCR, one entry per CDR3 protein. Altogether under 450,000 distinct CDR3 sequences are present, less than 25% being singletons, with the ten largest covering roughly 14%. The J gene is TRBJ2-3, the V gene TRBV27; TRBD2 aligns across 7 bases. The sequencing sample was made of PBMCs or a T cell subset sorted from them (not recorded which). The sequence derives from an adult woman who had mild COVID-19 (a few samples of this study predate the infection). Cell type and time point are not known. CDR3 DNA sequence: TGTGCCAGCAGTTCCGCTAGCGGCCTTGGAGCAGATACGCAGTATTTT. Protein sequence: CASSSASGLGADTQYF.